The 9 T cell receptor beta chains below were found in one sample sequenced in a study of T-cell reconstitution after alpha-beta-depleted transplantation in children. The TCRbeta library was prepared with unique molecular identifiers. TCRdb analysed the PCR reads with MiXCR anew, one entry per CDR3 protein. The sample has about 500,000 distinct CDR3 sequences, 32% seen once. The specimen was PBMCs from the stem cell graft donor, collected from the stem cell graft. These receptors were collected from a human donor who donated a stem cell graft to a child with aplastic anemia.

CDR3 sequence reads: CASSIPDRGYETQYF. DNA for the CDR3: TGTGCCAGCAGCATACCAGACAGGGGGTATGAGACCCAGTACTTC. The rearrangement joins TRBV7-9 to TRBJ2-5, with 9 bases that match TRBD1. The CDR3 has 15 residues. The J segment lost 5 bases and the V segment lost 5 bases, leaving 9 bases of the junction unmatched. CDR1 and CDR2 (germline): SEHNR, FQNEAQ (reference sequence).

This clonotype was counted between two and nine times. The rearrangement links TRBV27 to TRBJ2-5; no firm D call. This CDR3 has 13 amino acids. V lost 4 bases and J 5 bases, leaving 11 bases between the germline ends. Germline V gives CDR1 MNHEY, CDR2 SMNVEV (reference sequence). This CDR3 reads CASSYAALETQYF. DNA of the CDR3: TGTGCCAGCAGTTACGCAGCCTTGGAGACCCAGTACTTC.

V is TRBV5-1 and J is TRBJ2-2; no clear D gene. Trimming removed 1 base from V and 6 bases from J, with 7 bases in between. CDR3 length: 13 amino acids. Germline assignment: CDR1 SGHRS and CDR2 YFSETQ. The CDR3 loop reads CASSLHTAGELFF. CDR3 DNA: TGCGCCAGCAGCTTGCATACCGCCGGGGAGCTGTTTTTT.

The V gene is TRBV12-3 or TRBV12-4, the J gene TRBJ2-3, with 7 bases fitting TRBD1. The J segment lost 5 bases and the V segment lost 5 bases, leaving 4 bases of the junction unmatched. CDR3 size: 13 residues. The CDR3 region is CASSATGVDTQYF. The CDR3 bases are TGTGCCAGCAGTGCCACAGGGGTAGATACGCAGTATTTT.

This chain joins TRBV7-2 and TRBJ2-5; the D gene is possibly TRBD2 (5 bases). CDR3 length: 13 amino acids. Germline V gene data show CDR1 as SGHTA and CDR2 as FQGNSA. Trimming pared 4 bases from V and 0 bases from J, leaving 6 bases between. CDR3 bases: TGTGCCAGCAGCTCGGGGAACCAAGAGACCCAGTACTTC. As protein: CASSSGNQETQYF.

This clonotype was observed a few times. The rearrangement links TRBV20-1 to TRBJ1-3, with D hard to call. This CDR3 has 12 residues. Trimming pared 4 bases from V and 4 bases from J, leaving 8 bases between. The germline V gene has CDR1 DFQATT and CDR2 SNEGSKA (reference sequence). In nucleotides, the CDR3 is TGCAGTGCTACAGAGTCCGGAAACACCATATATTTT. This gives the protein CSATESGNTIYF.

This sequence joins TRBV27 and TRBJ2-2; D gene uncertain. The CDR3 is made up of 13 amino acids. The ends were cut back, 6 bases at V and 7 bases at J, with 12 bases in the middle. Germline V gene data show CDR1 as MNHEY and CDR2 as SMNVEV (reference sequence). CDR3 sequence (DNA): TGTGCCAGCAGACCCCAGCCGAGCGGGGAGCTGTTTTTT. It encodes CASRPQPSGELFF.

This clonotype was counted between two and nine times. This sequence joins TRBV20-1 and TRBJ2-7, with a possible D match to TRBD2 (6 bases). Germline V gene lookup returns CDR1 DFQATT and CDR2 SNEGSKA (reference sequence). The CDR3 sequence is 14 residues long. This CDR3 is CRPGGDVSSYEQYF. CDR3 nucleotides: TGCAGGCCTGGCGGGGACGTTAGCTCCTACGAGCAGTACTTC.

This clonotype was detected a few times. J is TRBJ2-7 and V is TRBV6-1; TRBD2 matches 8 bases. V lost 6 bases, J lost 4 bases, and 5 bases stayed unmatched. The CDR3 runs 13 residues. Per the germline V gene, CDR1 is MNHNS and CDR2 is SASEGT. The CDR3 nucleotides are TGTGCCAGCAGGACTAGCGACTCTTACGAGCAGTACTTC. Its protein is CASRTSDSYEQYF.